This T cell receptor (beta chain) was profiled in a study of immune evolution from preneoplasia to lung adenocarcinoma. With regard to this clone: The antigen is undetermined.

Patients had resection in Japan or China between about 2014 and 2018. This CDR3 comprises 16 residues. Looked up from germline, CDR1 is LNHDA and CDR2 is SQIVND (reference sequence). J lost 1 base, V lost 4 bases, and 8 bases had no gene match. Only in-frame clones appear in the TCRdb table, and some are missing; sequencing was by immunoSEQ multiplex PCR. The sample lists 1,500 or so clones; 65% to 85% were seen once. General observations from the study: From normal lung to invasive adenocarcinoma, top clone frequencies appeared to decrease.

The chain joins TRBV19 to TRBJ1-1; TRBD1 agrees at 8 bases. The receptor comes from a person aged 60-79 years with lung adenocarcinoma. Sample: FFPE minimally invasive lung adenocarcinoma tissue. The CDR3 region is CASSTGQALRNTEAFF. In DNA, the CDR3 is TGTGCCAGTAGTACGGGACAGGCGCTCCGGAACACTGAAGCTTTCTTT. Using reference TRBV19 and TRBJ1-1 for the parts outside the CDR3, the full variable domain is DGGITQSPKYLFRKEGQNVTLSCEQNLNHDAMYWYRQDPGQGLRLIYYSQIVNDFQKGDIAEGYSVSREKKESFPLTVTSAQKNPTAFYLCASSTGQALRNTEAFFGQGTRLTVV.